This TCR beta chain was identified during a study of shared T cell receptors in the human thymus (TCRdb year 2021). Broadly, across the study: The study examined how self-reactive, shared T-cell receptor alpha chains are generated in the human thymus.

The library was prepared using the immunoSEQ multiplex PCR assay. TCRdb provides this immuneACCESS table in a form limited to in-frame rearrangements. Some clones are lacking; in checked studies, under half of them reflect an unresolved V gene, and why the rest are absent is not known. A total of under 450,000 clones appear in this sample, over 90% of them only once. About 0.02% of the sample goes to the ten largest clones. Based on the germline V gene (reference sequence), the CDR1 and CDR2 sequences are SEHNR and FQNEAQ. Cut back by 5 bases and 3 bases, the V and J ends lie 20 bases apart. Taken from cysteine to phenylalanine, the CDR3 has 17 residues. Only the CDR3 part of the read is kept: 51 bases, read in frame from the first base. Concerning this clone itself: The antigen it recognizes is unknown. No qualities accompany the bases; no much larger clone lies one base away.

This clonotype originated in a human donor. The rearranged chain carries TRBV7-9 and TRBJ1-5; possibly the D gene is TRBD1, per 5 matching bases. Specimen: thymocytes. The DNA sequence reads TGTGCCAGCAGCGGTCTAAACCGGGACGGACTCAATCAGCCCCAGCATTTT. Translated, it gives CASSGLNRDGLNQPQHF.